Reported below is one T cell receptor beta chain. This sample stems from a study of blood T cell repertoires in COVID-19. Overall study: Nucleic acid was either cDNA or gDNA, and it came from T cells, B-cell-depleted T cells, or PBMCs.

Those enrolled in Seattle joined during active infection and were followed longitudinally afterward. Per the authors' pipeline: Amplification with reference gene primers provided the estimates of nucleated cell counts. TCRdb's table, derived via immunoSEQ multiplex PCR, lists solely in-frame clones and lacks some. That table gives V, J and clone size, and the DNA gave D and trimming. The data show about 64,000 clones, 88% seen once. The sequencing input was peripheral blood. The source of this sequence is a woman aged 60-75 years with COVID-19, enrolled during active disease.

CDR3 residues: CASTDGQGSRGYTF. The CDR3, as DNA: TGCGCCAGCACAGATGGACAGGGGAGTCGTGGCTACACCTTC. The chain links TRBV5-1 to TRBJ1-2; 9 bases map to TRBD1. The length of the CDR3 is 14 residues. V shed 6 bases and J 7 bases; nucleotides not matched to a gene: 10. The germline V gene encodes CDR1 SGHRS and CDR2 YFSETQ.